This TCR beta chain was recovered during a study of shared clonotypes between healthy human individuals. Study-wide findings and caveats: There were few donors, and this limited the genetic and exposure-history diversity represented. A handful of donors showed sharing of approximately 5% of naive CD4 clonotypes.

TCRdb's table, derived via immunoSEQ multiplex PCR, lists solely in-frame clones and lacks some. The profile covers about 2.1 million clones, with 93% appearing a single time and roughly 1.7% taken by the ten largest. CDR3 length: 15 residues. J gave up 2 bases and V 5 bases, and 9 bases lay outside the gene matches. Germline CDR1 is MDHEN and CDR2 is SYDVKM. CD45RO-negative, CCR7-selected cells formed the naive CD8 fraction, which excluded terminally differentiated effector memory CD45RA+ cells. Adult donors, all healthy and HIV-negative, had no recent acute infections or vaccinations. All participating donors were Caucasian adults from Nashville, Tennessee. A note on this clone: Its antigen remains unknown.

Sequencing used naive CD8+ T cells from PBMCs. The receptor was derived from a man aged 18 to 29 in good health. Some clones in this sample may be carry-over from other donors' samples. The chain has TRBV28 and TRBJ2-7; 7 positions agree with TRBD1. CDR3 DNA sequence: TGTGCCAGCAGTACCCGGGACAGTCCCACCTACGAGCAGTACTTC. Its translation is CASSTRDSPTYEQYF.